This TCR beta chain stems from a study of blood T cell repertoires in COVID-19. Germline V gene data show CDR1 as SGHDT and CDR2 as YYEEEE. This CDR3 has 15 residues. V lost 0 bases, J lost 9 bases, and 15 bases lay in between. As handled by the study authors: Nucleated cell number was recorded as an estimate derived from reference gene primer amplification. Sequencing used immunoSEQ multiplex PCR; TCRdb keeps in-frame clones, though not all of them. V, J and clone size reflect that table, while D and trimming were determined from the DNA. The table has over 200,000 clones, roughly 90% seen once. The receptor was isolated from a man aged 55-75 years with COVID-19, enrolled during active disease. The chain links TRBV5-6 to TRBJ2-2; possible D gene TRBD2, 5 bases. Source material: peripheral blood. CDR3 DNA sequence: TGTGCCAGCAGCTTGGGGACTTCTCTTTCCCGGGAGCTGTTTTTT. It yields the protein CASSLGTSLSRELFF.